This T cell receptor (beta chain) was profiled in a study of chemoradiotherapy in HPV16-positive cancers. Looking at the study overall: Functional T-cell assays on a couple of HPV16-positive patients' cells defined candidate HPV-specific clones and common TCR motifs. Study conclusions and caveats: During treatment, candidate HPV-specific clones and E7-related motifs expanded in tumor.

The protocol was immunoSEQ multiplex PCR, while the TCRdb copy is restricted to in-frame clones and leaves out a portion. The sample comprises about 8,700 clones, around 74% of which are singletons, and 9% rests with the top ten. V lost 6 bases, J lost 7 bases, and 12 bases stayed unmatched. The CDR3 is 15 amino acids. Germline CDR1 SNHLY, CDR2 FYNNEI. Note on this clone: The antigen remains undetermined.

Repeated repertoire sampling spanned the course of chemoradiotherapy. Collection took place from a patient who underwent chemoradiotherapy. V gene TRBV2 combines with J gene TRBJ2-4, with TRBD1 matching 7 bases. The source of this sequence is a human donor with HPV-associated anogenital cancer. The CDR3 here is CASSRTTGVANIQYF. The CDR3 DNA is TGTGCCAGCAGCCGGACAACAGGGGTGGCGAACATTCAGTACTTC.